The next 8 T cell receptor beta chains were all read from a single sample in a study of blood T cell repertoires in COVID-19. Libraries were prepared by immunoSEQ multiplex PCR; TCRdb keeps only in-frame clonotypes and omits some of them. In the table there are about 180,000 clones, around 83% of which are singletons. Sequencing was done on a sample of peripheral blood. These receptors were taken from a woman in her 70s with COVID-19, enrolled during active disease.

This rearrangement joins TRBV10-3 to TRBJ2-7; the match to TRBD1 covers 9 bases. V was pared by 4 bases and J by 3 bases, with 13 bases of the junction left unmatched. This CDR3 contains 17 residues. Germline V gives CDR1 ENHRY, CDR2 SYGVKD. The DNA of the CDR3 is TGTGCCATCAGTGTTGGGGGGACAGGGCAGATTCTCTACGAGCAGTACTTC. Its translation is CAISVGGTGQILYEQYF.

The CDR3 region has the DNA TGTGCCAGTAGCCCTCGGGGTAGACAGCCCCAGCATTTT. The encoded protein is CASSPRGRQPQHF. The chain links TRBV19 to TRBJ1-5; D call uncertain. Trimming pared 6 bases from V and 7 bases from J, leaving 13 bases between. Germline V gene lookup returns CDR1 LNHDA and CDR2 SQIVND (reference sequence). The CDR3 consists of 13 residues.

V is TRBV11-3 and J is TRBJ1-1; D is undetermined. CDR3 length: 14 residues. CDR1 and CDR2 (germline): SGHNT, YENEEA. V lost 1 base and J lost 8, with 14 bases in between. Here the CDR3 DNA reads TGTGCCAGCAGCTTAGGCCTACAAGGAGCCGAAGCTTTCTTT. Its protein product is CASSLGLQGAEAFF.

The chain couples TRBV2 to TRBJ2-7, with a possible D match to TRBD1 (6 bases). Trimming cost V 6 bases and J 6 bases, with 12 bases left between them. Germline V gene lookup returns CDR1 SNHLY and CDR2 FYNNEI. This CDR3 is built from 12 residues. CDR3 in DNA: TGTGCCAGCAGCCAGGGGTCGGGCGAGCAGTACTTC. Translated, it gives CASSQGSGEQYF.

This clone was detected a few times. V usage is TRBV6-5 and J usage is TRBJ2-7, with TRBD1 matching 9 bases. The germline gives CDR1 MNHEY, CDR2 SVGAGI. V trimming: 5 bases; J trimming: 3 bases; junction bases outside the gene matches: 5. The CDR3 runs 14 residues. CDR3 sequence reads: CASSQDRGLYEQYF. CDR3 bases: TGTGCCAGCAGTCAGGACAGGGGCCTCTACGAGCAGTACTTC.

J is TRBJ2-1 and V is TRBV27; 12 bases line up with TRBD2. V lost 1 base and J lost 0; bases outside the gene matches: 7. The germline V gene has CDR1 MNHEY and CDR2 SMNVEV (reference sequence). The CDR3 has 19 residues. The CDR3 region has the DNA TGTGCCAGCAGTTTATTCCCGACTAGCGGGAGAGGCTCCTACAATGAGCAGTTCTTC. Translated: CASSLFPTSGRGSYNEQFF.

The V and J genes are TRBV7-8 and TRBJ2-7, with D possibly matching TRBD1 (6 bases). Germline-derived CDR1 and CDR2 are SGHVS and FQNEAQ. Trimming removed 0 bases from V and 0 bases from J, with 12 bases in between. The length of the CDR3 is 16 residues. CDR3 nucleotide sequence: TGTGCCAGCAGCTTAGCCGAGGGACACAGCTCCTACGAGCAGTACTTC. Translation: CASSLAEGHSSYEQYF.

This clone was counted only a few times. The genes are TRBV3-1 (or the pseudogene TRBV3-2) and TRBJ1-1; D possibly corresponds to TRBD1 (5 bases). The CDR3 runs 14 residues. V dropped 4 bases and J dropped 12 bases, with 21 bases sitting between them. CDR1 and CDR2 from the germline V gene are LGHDT and YNNKEL (reference sequence). The CDR3 sequence is CASSPPDRGRSTFF. CDR3 bases: TGTGCCAGCAGCCCCCCGGATAGGGGCAGGTCGACTTTCTTT.